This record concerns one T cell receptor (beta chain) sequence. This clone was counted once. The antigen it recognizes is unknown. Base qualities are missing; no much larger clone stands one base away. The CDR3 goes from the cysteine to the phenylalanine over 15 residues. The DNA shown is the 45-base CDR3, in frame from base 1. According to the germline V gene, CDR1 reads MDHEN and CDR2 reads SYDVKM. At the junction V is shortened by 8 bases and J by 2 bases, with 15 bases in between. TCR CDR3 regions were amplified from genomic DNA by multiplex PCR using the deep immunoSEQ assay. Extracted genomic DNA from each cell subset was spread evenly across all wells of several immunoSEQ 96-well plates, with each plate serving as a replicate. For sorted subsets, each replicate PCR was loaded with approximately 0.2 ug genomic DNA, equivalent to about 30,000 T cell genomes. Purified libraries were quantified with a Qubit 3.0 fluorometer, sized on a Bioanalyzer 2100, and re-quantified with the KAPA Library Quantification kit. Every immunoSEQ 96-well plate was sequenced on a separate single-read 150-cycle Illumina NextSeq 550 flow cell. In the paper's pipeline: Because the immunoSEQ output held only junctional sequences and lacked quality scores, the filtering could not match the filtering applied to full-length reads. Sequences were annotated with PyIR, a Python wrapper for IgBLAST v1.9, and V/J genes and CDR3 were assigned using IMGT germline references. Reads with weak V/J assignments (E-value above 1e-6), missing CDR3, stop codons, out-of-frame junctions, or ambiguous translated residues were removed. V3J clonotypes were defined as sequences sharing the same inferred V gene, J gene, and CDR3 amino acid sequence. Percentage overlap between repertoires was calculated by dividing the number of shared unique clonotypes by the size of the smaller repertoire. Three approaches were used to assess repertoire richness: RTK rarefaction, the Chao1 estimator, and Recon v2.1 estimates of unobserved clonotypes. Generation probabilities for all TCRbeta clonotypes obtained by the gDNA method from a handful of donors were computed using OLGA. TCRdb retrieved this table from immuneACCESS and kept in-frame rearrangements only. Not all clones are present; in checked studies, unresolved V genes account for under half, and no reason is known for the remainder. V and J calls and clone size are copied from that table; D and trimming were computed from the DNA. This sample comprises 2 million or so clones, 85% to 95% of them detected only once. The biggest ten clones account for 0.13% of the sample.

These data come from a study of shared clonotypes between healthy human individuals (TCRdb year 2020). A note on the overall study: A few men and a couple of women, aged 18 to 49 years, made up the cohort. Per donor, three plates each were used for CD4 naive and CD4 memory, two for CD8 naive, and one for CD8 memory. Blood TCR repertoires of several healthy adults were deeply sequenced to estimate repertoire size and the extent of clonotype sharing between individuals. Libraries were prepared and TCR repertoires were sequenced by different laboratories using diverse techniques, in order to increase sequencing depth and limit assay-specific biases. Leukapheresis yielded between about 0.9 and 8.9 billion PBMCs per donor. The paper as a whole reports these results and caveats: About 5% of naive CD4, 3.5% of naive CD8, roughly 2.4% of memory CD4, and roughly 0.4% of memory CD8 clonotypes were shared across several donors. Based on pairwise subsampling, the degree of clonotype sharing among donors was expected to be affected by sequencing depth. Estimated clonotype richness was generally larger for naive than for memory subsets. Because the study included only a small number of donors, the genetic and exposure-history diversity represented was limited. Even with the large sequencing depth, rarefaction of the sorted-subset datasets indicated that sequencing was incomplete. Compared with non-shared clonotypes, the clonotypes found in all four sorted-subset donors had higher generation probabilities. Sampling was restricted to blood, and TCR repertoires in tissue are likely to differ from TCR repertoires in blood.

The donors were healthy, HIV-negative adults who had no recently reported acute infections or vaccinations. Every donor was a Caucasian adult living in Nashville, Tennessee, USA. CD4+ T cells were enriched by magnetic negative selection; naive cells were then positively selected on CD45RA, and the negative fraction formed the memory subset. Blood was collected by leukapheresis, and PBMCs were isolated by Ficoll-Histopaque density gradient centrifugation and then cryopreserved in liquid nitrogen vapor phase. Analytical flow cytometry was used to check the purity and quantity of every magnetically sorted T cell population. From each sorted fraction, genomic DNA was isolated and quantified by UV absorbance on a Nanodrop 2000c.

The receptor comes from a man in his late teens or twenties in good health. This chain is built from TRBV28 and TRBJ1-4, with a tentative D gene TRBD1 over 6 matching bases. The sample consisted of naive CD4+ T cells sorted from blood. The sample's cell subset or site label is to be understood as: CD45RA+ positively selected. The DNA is TGTGCCAGCGGTCGGGGGCTTATTACTAATGAAAAACTGTTTTTT. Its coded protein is CASGRGLITNEKLFF.